The 19 T cell receptor beta chains below come from one sample, sequenced in a study of shared clonotypes between healthy human individuals. Using immunoSEQ multiplex PCR, the repertoire was profiled, and TCRdb retains in-frame clones only, with some absent. The sample shows about 450,000 clones, about 85% of them seen only once. Sequenced: PBMCs. Receptors originate from a woman in her 40s in good health. Some clones in this sample may be carry-over from other donors' samples.

This clone has a handful of counts. This chain joins TRBV7-2 and TRBJ1-6; D might be TRBD1 (5 bases). The CDR3 consists of 15 residues. Germline assignment: CDR1 SGHTA and CDR2 FQGNSA. V was shortened by 2 bases and J by 5 bases, with 10 bases between the two germline ends. CDR3 DNA sequence: TGTGCCAGCAGCTTAAGAGGCAGGGATAATTCACCCCTCCACTTT. The encoded protein is CASSLRGRDNSPLHF.

This clone was seen only once. The CDR3 DNA follows: TGTGCCAGCAGTTACCAAACAGGGGGCCTCTATGGCTACACCTTC. Its protein is CASSYQTGGLYGYTF. The J gene is TRBJ1-2, the V gene TRBV6-5; the match to TRBD1 covers 9 bases. V shed 2 bases, J shed 4 bases, and the junction held 5 bases outside the gene matches. Germline CDR1 MNHEY, CDR2 SVGAGI. The CDR3 spans 15 residues.

This clone was found many times. The chain is built from TRBV4-3 and TRBJ1-5, with no clear D. The V and J ends lost 0 bases and 3 bases respectively, with 12 bases between them. The CDR3 is made up of 16 amino acids. Per the germline V gene, CDR1 is LGHNA and CDR2 is YSLEER. CDR3 nucleotide sequence: TGCGCCAGCAGCCAAGAGTCCGGGAGATACAATCAGCCCCAGCATTTT. Translated, it gives CASSQESGRYNQPQHF.

The V gene is TRBV20-1, the J gene TRBJ2-5; D not certain. V was cut by 5 bases and J by 2 bases, with 6 bases left in between. The germline CDR1 and CDR2 sequences are DFQATT and SNEGSKA (reference sequence). This CDR3 region has 11 residues. In nucleotides, the CDR3 is TGCAGTGCTTTCAAACAAGAGACCCAGTACTTC. Translation gives CSAFKQETQYF.

The sample holds a few counts of this clone. The chain is built from TRBV6-1 and TRBJ1-2, with a tentative D call TRBD1 (6 bases). CDR1 and CDR2 (germline): MNHNS, SASEGT. This CDR3 has 14 amino acids. Trimming left V 0 bases short and J 6 bases short, with 11 bases between. The CDR3 sequence is CASSEAAGEDGYTF. CDR3 sequence (DNA): TGTGCCAGCAGTGAAGCGGCAGGGGAAGATGGCTACACCTTC.

The chain uses TRBV2 and TRBJ1-2, with D perhaps TRBD1 (6 bases). Trimming took 7 bases from V and 8 from J, leaving 11 bases between them. Germline values: CDR1 SNHLY, CDR2 FYNNEI. The CDR3 extends over 11 amino acids. For the CDR3, the DNA is TGTGCCAGCACTGCTCAGGGGGGCTACACCTTC. It is translated as CASTAQGGYTF.

The chain carries TRBV11-1 and TRBJ2-1, with 8 bases lining up with TRBD2. Germline CDR1 is SGHAT and CDR2 is FQDESV (reference sequence). J was trimmed by 3 bases and V by 2 bases; bases with no gene match: 6. CDR3 length equals 16 residues. CDR3 residues: CASSLSGTRLYNEQFF. For the CDR3, the DNA is TGTGCCAGCAGCTTATCCGGGACTAGGCTCTACAATGAGCAGTTCTTC.

The genes are TRBV28 and TRBJ2-7; 7 bases agree with TRBD1. The CDR3 loop spans 15 amino acids. V lost 8 bases to trimming and J lost 1 base; unmatched junction nucleotides: 11. CDR1 and CDR2 (germline): MDHEN, SYDVKM. DNA for the CDR3: TGTGCCAGCCATACTAGGACAGGCTATTCCTACGAGCAGTACTTC. This sequence encodes CASHTRTGYSYEQYF.

The rearrangement joins TRBV11-3 to TRBJ2-3; TRBD2 agrees at 11 bases. CDR1 is SGHNT and CDR2 is YENEEA in the germline V gene. The length of the CDR3 is 18 residues. V lost 4 bases to trimming and J lost 1 base; unmatched junction nucleotides: 10. The CDR3 is CASSSRYSGRAGTDTQYF. The CDR3 nucleotides read TGTGCCAGCAGCTCCCGTTATAGCGGGAGGGCTGGCACAGATACGCAGTATTTT.

The gene calls are TRBV30 and TRBJ2-1; no clear D gene. Germline V gene sequence: CDR1 GTSNPN, CDR2 SVGIG (reference sequence). The CDR3 length is 13 residues. Trimming left V 5 bases short and J 0 bases short, with 8 bases between. This CDR3 is CAWASDSYNEQFF. The CDR3 bases are TGTGCCTGGGCGAGTGACTCCTACAATGAGCAGTTCTTC.

This clone occurred once. This chain joins TRBV5-1 and TRBJ2-1; possibly TRBD1 for D (5 bases). Germline V gene data show CDR1 as SGHRS and CDR2 as YFSETQ. V was trimmed by 2 bases and J by 0 bases, leaving 12 bases between them. This CDR3 is 16 amino acids long. The CDR3 is CASSFIPDNSYNEQFF. Here the CDR3 DNA reads TGCGCCAGCAGCTTCATCCCGGACAACTCCTACAATGAGCAGTTCTTC.

The chain links TRBV27 to TRBJ2-1, with D perhaps TRBD2 (5 bases). V was cut by 10 bases and J by 4 bases, with 14 bases left in between. The CDR3 is made up of 13 amino acids. From germline, CDR1 is MNHEY and CDR2 SMNVEV (reference sequence). CDR3 sequence reads: CATFEGRYNEQFF. For the CDR3, the DNA is TGTGCCACCTTCGAGGGCCGGTACAATGAGCAGTTCTTC.

The chain couples TRBV9 to TRBJ2-7; tentative D call: TRBD2 (6 bases). The CDR3 length is 15 residues. V was cut by 0 bases and J by 2 bases, with 12 bases left in between. CDR1 and CDR2 (germline): SGDLS, YYNGEE. This CDR3 is CASSVAGDSTYEQYF. DNA for the CDR3: TGTGCCAGCAGCGTAGCTGGGGACTCGACCTACGAGCAGTACTTC.

The rearrangement joins TRBV11-3 to TRBJ2-3; TRBD2 is a possible D gene (5 bases). This CDR3 has 16 residues. The V end lost 1 base, the J end lost 4 bases, and 15 bases lay between the germline ends. Germline loops: CDR1 SGHNT, CDR2 YENEEA. The CDR3 spells CASSLGGDPGADTQYF. The CDR3 DNA sequence: TGTGCCAGCAGCTTAGGGGGAGACCCGGGCGCAGATACGCAGTATTTT.

The chain employs TRBV2 and TRBJ2-1; 9 bases are a match to TRBD1. This CDR3 contains 15 residues. Germline CDR1 reads SNHLY; CDR2 reads FYNNEI. V shed 3 bases, J shed 6 bases, and the junction held 6 bases outside the gene matches. This CDR3 is CASSEIRTGANEQFF. DNA of the CDR3: TGTGCCAGCAGTGAGATCCGGACAGGGGCCAATGAGCAGTTCTTC. Looking up the rest from reference TRBV2 and TRBJ2-1 gives the full variable domain: EPEVTQTPSHQVTQMGQEVILRCVPISNHLYFYWYRQILGQKVEFLVSFYNNEISEKSEIFDDQFSVERPDGSNFTLKIRSTKLEDSAMYFCASSEIRTGANEQFFGPGTRLTVL.

V is TRBV29-1 and J is TRBJ2-5; D possibly corresponds to TRBD2 (6 bases). The end of the DNA is better explained by TRBJ2-7, so the J call may be wrong. Germline CDR1 SQVTM, CDR2 ANQGSEA. This CDR3 spans 13 amino acids. The CDR3 loop reads CSATISGTYEQYF. Written as DNA, the CDR3 is TGCAGCGCAACTATTAGCGGAACCTACGAGCAGTACTTC.

This clone has more than one count but fewer than ten. This chain joins TRBV2 and TRBJ1-1; D not certain. Germline assignment: CDR1 SNHLY and CDR2 FYNNEI. V lost 4 bases to trimming and J lost 0 bases, with 6 bases between them. There are 13 residues in the CDR3. In DNA form, the CDR3 reads TGTGCCAGCAGTGCAGCCATGAACACTGAAGCTTTCTTT. This encodes CASSAAMNTEAFF.

This chain joins TRBV19 and TRBJ2-2; D gene uncertain. There are 11 residues in the CDR3. CDR1 LNHDA and CDR2 SQIVND come from the germline V gene (reference sequence). V lost 5 bases to trimming and J lost 7 bases, with 5 bases between them. CDR3 amino acids: CASSFLGELFF. The CDR3, as DNA: TGTGCCAGTAGTTTCCTCGGGGAGCTGTTTTTT.

The chain joins TRBV27 to TRBJ2-1; 7 bases are shared with TRBD1. V trimming: 5 bases; J trimming: 7 bases; junction bases outside the gene matches: 5. There are 13 residues in the CDR3. Germline V gene lookup returns CDR1 MNHEY and CDR2 SMNVEV (reference sequence). CDR3: CASSHLQGNEQFF. CDR3 DNA: TGTGCCAGCAGTCACTTACAGGGGAATGAGCAGTTCTTC.